Below are 23 T cell receptor beta chains sequenced from a single sample in a study of cytomegalovirus exposure and HLA in healthy donors. The primer mix had 60 Vbeta and 13 Jbeta primers. Some clones are missing from TCRdb's copy, which holds only in-frame ones; the method was immunoSEQ multiplex PCR. Of some 130,000 clones detected, roughly two thirds appear once; the ten largest clones hold roughly 1.6%. Sequenced sample: PBMCs. The receptors originated from a man aged 25 to 45 in good health and CMV-seropositive.

The gene calls are TRBV11-3 and TRBJ1-1; a weak D match, TRBD1 (5 bases). This CDR3 region has 16 residues. Trimming cost V 3 bases and J 1 base, with 15 bases left between them. Germline lookup yields CDR1 SGHNT and CDR2 YENEEA. Here the CDR3 DNA reads TGTGCCAGCAGCTTTCTCCCCGGCGGGGGGAACACTGAAGCTTTCTTT. This encodes CASSFLPGGGNTEAFF.

Points on this clone: This specimen includes other DNA sequences encoding the same CDR3. The chain has TRBV4-3 and TRBJ1-5; tentatively, D is TRBD1 (5 bases). The germline V and J ends were trimmed by 0 bases and 6 bases, with 18 bases remaining between them. CDR1 is LGHNA and CDR2 is YSLEER in the germline V gene. This CDR3 has 17 residues. The CDR3 bases are TGCGCCAGCAGCCAAGATCTGGACGGTGGGGGGGGTCAGCCCCAGCATTTT. This encodes CASSQDLDGGGGQPQHF.

A few counts support this clone. V is TRBV5-1 and J is TRBJ2-7; the D gene is possibly TRBD1 (6 bases). Germline V gene data show CDR1 as SGHRS and CDR2 as YFSETQ. The CDR3 is 13 amino acids. V was pared by 3 bases and J by 1 base, with 8 bases between. This CDR3 is CASSSGQSYEQYF. The CDR3 DNA follows: TGCGCCAGCAGCTCAGGACAGTCCTACGAGCAGTACTTC.

The genes are TRBV7-9 and TRBJ2-3; D is ambiguous. The V end lost 5 bases, the J end lost 2 bases, and 5 bases lay between the germline ends. The CDR3 covers 12 residues. Germline V gene data show CDR1 as SEHNR and CDR2 as FQNEAQ (reference sequence). The CDR3 nucleotides read TGTGCCAGCAGCCCTCCCACAGATACGCAGTATTTT. Protein: CASSPPTDTQYF.

The rearrangement links TRBV7-9 to TRBJ2-2; 9 bases agree with TRBD1. Trimming removed 11 bases from V and 2 bases from J; junction bases left unmatched: 18. The CDR3 has 18 amino acids. Germline V lookup: CDR1 SEHNR, CDR2 FQNEAQ (reference sequence). Written as DNA, the CDR3 is TGTGCCGGCGAGGTCGGACAGGGGCCCCATAGTAACACCGGGGAGCTGTTTTTT. This codes for CAGEVGQGPHSNTGELFF.

The chain carries TRBV25-1 and TRBJ1-4; D possibly corresponds to TRBD1 (6 bases). The CDR3 is made up of 16 amino acids. The germline CDR1 and CDR2 sequences are MGHDK and SYGVNS. V lost 2 bases and J lost 6, with 16 bases in between. For the CDR3, the DNA is TGTGCCAGCAGTGAAGCCCCCACAGGGAGGGATGAAAAACTGTTTTTT. Its translation is CASSEAPTGRDEKLFF.

V gene TRBV30 combines with J gene TRBJ2-5; 12 nucleotides match TRBD1. Germline values: CDR1 GTSNPN, CDR2 SVGIG (reference sequence). CDR3 length: 14 residues. Germline trimming cut 2 bases from V and 5 bases from J; bases unmatched to any gene: 3. CDR3 sequence reads: CAWSRGQGAETQYF. DNA for the CDR3: TGTGCCTGGAGTCGGGGACAGGGGGCCGAGACCCAGTACTTC.

The chain carries TRBV2 and TRBJ1-4, with 7 positions matching TRBD1. Germline V gives CDR1 SNHLY, CDR2 FYNNEI. The trim removed 2 bases at V and 5 bases at J, leaving 5 bases unmatched. CDR3 length equals 15 residues. CDR3 coding DNA: TGTGCCAGCAGTGAAAGGACAGGATTAAATGAAAAACTGTTTTTT. Translating gives CASSERTGLNEKLFF.

The CDR3 sequence: CASSLGQENTIYF. The CDR3 DNA reads TGTGCCAGCAGTTTAGGGCAGGAAAACACCATATATTTT. The rearrangement uses TRBV28 and TRBJ1-3; D not certain. Trimming stripped 2 bases from V and 6 bases from J, with 8 bases between. The length of the CDR3 is 13 residues. Germline-derived CDR1 and CDR2 are MDHEN and SYDVKM. Variable domain in full (rest from reference TRBV28 and TRBJ1-3): DVKVTQSSRYLVKRTGEKVFLECVQDMDHENMFWYRQDPGLGLRLIYFSYDVKMKEKGDIPEGYSVSREKKERFSLILESASTNQTSMYLCASSLGQENTIYFGEGSWLTVV.

This rearrangement joins TRBV4-2 to TRBJ1-5, with 7 nucleotides matching TRBD1. Germline V gives CDR1 LGHNA, CDR2 YNFKEQ. The CDR3 contains 18 residues. Unmatched junction bases numbered 15, after V lost 3 bases and J lost 4 bases. The DNA for the CDR3 is TGTGCCAGCAGCCACCGACAGGGAAGTTCAAGTTTTAATCAGCCCCAGCATTTT. This encodes CASSHRQGSSSFNQPQHF.

In its sample, this clone was seen a few times. The chain combines TRBV14 with TRBJ1-1, with D maybe TRBD1 (5 bases). The CDR3 is 13 amino acids. The ends were cut back, 1 base at V and 5 bases at J, with 8 bases in the middle. CDR1 is SGHDN, CDR2 FVKESK, per germline. CDR3 coding DNA: TGTGCCAGCAGCCAAGGGGGCCGGACTGAAGCTTTCTTT. This gives the protein CASSQGGRTEAFF.

This chain uses TRBV5-1 with TRBJ1-2; 7 bases match TRBD1. The V gene's germline CDR1 is SGHRS and CDR2 YFSETQ. Unmatched junction bases numbered 8, after V lost 4 bases and J lost 5 bases. This CDR3 region has 14 residues. CDR3 residues: CASSPGQPSYGYTF. DNA for the CDR3: TGCGCCAGCAGCCCGGGACAGCCCTCGTATGGCTACACCTTC.

In its sample, this clone was seen once. V usage is TRBV6-1 and J usage is TRBJ1-1; D is perhaps TRBD1 (5 bases). Germline V gives CDR1 MNHNS, CDR2 SASEGT. V was cut by 1 base and J by 6 bases, with 15 bases left in between. There are 15 residues in the CDR3. In nucleotides, the CDR3 is TGTGCCAGCAGTGAAGAAGGTTCGGGGGGTTCTGAAGCTTTCTTT. Amino acid sequence: CASSEEGSGGSEAFF.

This chain links TRBV10-3 with TRBJ2-1; 10 bases align to TRBD2. Germline V gene data show CDR1 as ENHRY and CDR2 as SYGVKD. V gave up 4 bases and J gave up 8 bases; unmatched junction bases: 14. The CDR3 spans 17 residues. The CDR3 sequence: CAISVLNGVAGGHEQFF. In nucleotides, the CDR3 is TGTGCCATCAGTGTTCTAAATGGAGTAGCGGGAGGCCATGAGCAGTTCTTC.

The chain couples TRBV5-6 to TRBJ2-3, with D perhaps TRBD2 (6 bases). The CDR3 is 14 residues long. CDR1 is SGHDT, CDR2 YYEEEE, per germline. The V end lost 2 bases, the J end lost 9 bases, and 16 bases lay between the germline ends. CDR3 residues: CASSFFQLGGTQYF. CDR3 DNA: TGTGCCAGCAGCTTTTTCCAGCTTGGAGGGACGCAGTATTTT. The whole variable domain, filled in from reference TRBV5-6 and TRBJ2-3, reads DAGVTQSPTHLIKTRGQQVTLRCSPKSGHDTVSWYQQALGQGPQFIFQYYEEEERQRGNFPDRFSGHQFPNYSSELNVNALLLGDSALYLCASSFFQLGGTQYFGPGTRLTVL.

The chain recombines TRBV10-1 with TRBJ2-1, with 9 bases identical to TRBD2. CDR1 is WNHNN, CDR2 SYGVQD, per germline (reference sequence). V lost 3 bases and J lost 5; bases outside the gene matches: 5. The CDR3 sequence is 15 residues long. The CDR3 DNA follows: TGCGCCAGCAGTGATGCTAGCGGGATAAACAATGAGCAGTTCTTC. Its protein product is CASSDASGINNEQFF.

The rearrangement links TRBV5-4 to TRBJ1-1; TRBD1 aligns across 7 bases. Germline V gene data show CDR1 as SGHNT and CDR2 as YYREEE (reference sequence). This CDR3 is built from 15 residues. After removal of 2 bases from V and 1 base from J, the junction contained 5 bases not matched to a gene. CDR3 sequence: CASSLNRGRNTEAFF. CDR3 coding DNA: TGTGCCAGCAGCTTAAACAGGGGTCGGAACACTGAAGCTTTCTTT. The full variable domain, completed using reference TRBV5-4 and TRBJ1-1, is ETGVTQSPTHLIKTRGQQVTLRCSSQSGHNTVSWYQQALGQGPQFIFQYYREEENGRGNFPPRFSGLQFPNYSSELNVNALELDDSALYLCASSLNRGRNTEAFFGQGTRLTVV.

This clone was recorded a few times. The genes are TRBV11-2 and TRBJ2-7; no firm D call. Trimming cost V 3 bases and J 2 bases, with 11 bases left between them. Germline CDR1 SGHAT, CDR2 FQNNGV. The CDR3 loop spans 14 amino acids. The CDR3 sequence is CASSFQADPYEQYF. The CDR3 coding sequence is TGTGCCAGCAGCTTCCAGGCCGACCCCTACGAGCAGTACTTC.

V is TRBV27 and J is TRBJ2-1; D not certain. From germline, CDR1 is MNHEY and CDR2 SMNVEV (reference sequence). With 2 bases removed from V and 5 bases from J, the gap between germline ends came to 7 bases. The CDR3 is 13 amino acids. The CDR3 nucleotides are TGTGCCAGCAGTTTAATTCAAAACAATGAGCAGTTCTTC. Its protein product is CASSLIQNNEQFF.

The rearrangement joins TRBV19 to TRBJ2-7, with 7 bases that match TRBD1. V shed 5 bases and J 1 base; nucleotides not matched to a gene: 5. The V gene's germline CDR1 is LNHDA and CDR2 SQIVND (reference sequence). CDR3 length: 14 amino acids. The CDR3, as DNA: TGTGCCAGTAGTGGACAGGCGAGATCCTACGAGCAGTACTTC. Translation: CASSGQARSYEQYF.

This clone was observed a handful of times. This chain connects TRBV6-6 to TRBJ2-6; no definite D call. This CDR3 is 14 amino acids long. CDR1 and CDR2 from the germline V gene are MNHNY and SVGAGI (reference sequence). Written as DNA, the CDR3 is TGTGCGCATGCCACCGGGTCTGGGGCCAACGTCCTGACTTTC. It encodes CAHATGSGANVLTF.

The sample holds a few counts of this clone. The gene calls are TRBV6-1 and TRBJ1-1, with D possibly being TRBD1 (5 bases). Germline V lookup: CDR1 MNHNS, CDR2 SASEGT. V gave up 8 bases and J gave up 1 base, with 11 bases separating them. The CDR3 loop spans 13 amino acids. DNA of the CDR3: TGTGCCAGCGACCAGACAGAGAACACTGAAGCTTTCTTT. It is translated as CASDQTENTEAFF.

This clone has more than one count but fewer than ten. This chain joins TRBV6-6 and TRBJ2-7; D gene ambiguous. The germline V and J ends were trimmed by 0 bases and 2 bases, with 8 bases remaining between them. Germline CDR1 and CDR2: MNHNY and SVGAGI (reference sequence). The CDR3 runs 14 residues. CDR3 protein: CASSYSGRTYEQYF. CDR3 bases: TGTGCCAGCAGTTACTCGGGCCGGACCTACGAGCAGTACTTC.